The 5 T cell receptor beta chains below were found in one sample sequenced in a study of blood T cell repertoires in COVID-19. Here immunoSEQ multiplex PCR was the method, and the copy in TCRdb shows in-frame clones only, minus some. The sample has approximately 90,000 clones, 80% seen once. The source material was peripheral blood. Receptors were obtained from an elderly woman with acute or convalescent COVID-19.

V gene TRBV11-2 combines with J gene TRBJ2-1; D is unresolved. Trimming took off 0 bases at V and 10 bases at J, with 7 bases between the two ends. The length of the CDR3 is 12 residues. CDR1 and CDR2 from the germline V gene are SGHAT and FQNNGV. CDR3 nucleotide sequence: TGTGCCAGCAGCTTAGATCAATCCGAGCAGTTCTTC. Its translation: CASSLDQSEQFF.

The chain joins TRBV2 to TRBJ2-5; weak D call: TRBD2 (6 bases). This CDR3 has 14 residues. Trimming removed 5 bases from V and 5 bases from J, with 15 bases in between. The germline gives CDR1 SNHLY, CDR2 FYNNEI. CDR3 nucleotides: TGTGCCAGCAGTACCCGAACTAGCAGCGAGACCCAGTACTTC. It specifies CASSTRTSSETQYF.

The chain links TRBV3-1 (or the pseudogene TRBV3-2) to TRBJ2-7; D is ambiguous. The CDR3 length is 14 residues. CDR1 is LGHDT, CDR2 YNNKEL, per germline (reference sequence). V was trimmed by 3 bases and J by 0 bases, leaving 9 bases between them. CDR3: CASSQRRSSYEQYF. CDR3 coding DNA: TGTGCCAGCAGCCAGCGGCGGAGCTCCTACGAGCAGTACTTC.

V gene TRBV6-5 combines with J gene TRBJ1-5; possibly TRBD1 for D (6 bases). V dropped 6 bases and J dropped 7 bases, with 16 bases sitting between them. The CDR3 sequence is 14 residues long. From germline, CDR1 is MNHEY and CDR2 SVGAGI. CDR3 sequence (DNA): TGTGCCAGCAGGGAGACAGGCCTCGGACAGCCCCAGCATTTT. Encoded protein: CASRETGLGQPQHF.

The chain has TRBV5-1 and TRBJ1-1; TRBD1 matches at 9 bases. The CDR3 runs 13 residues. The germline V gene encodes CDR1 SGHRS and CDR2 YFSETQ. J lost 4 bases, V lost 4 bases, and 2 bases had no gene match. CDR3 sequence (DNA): TGCGCCAGCAGCATGACAGGGGGCACTGAAGCTTTCTTT. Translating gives CASSMTGGTEAFF.